This TCR beta chain comes out of a study of blood T cell repertoires in COVID-19. Overall study: Donors in the United States, Italy and Spain gave samples during acute or convalescent COVID-19. PBMCs, B-cell-depleted T cells, or T cells were the source of the cDNA or gDNA that made up the material.

Assay used: immunoSEQ multiplex PCR; TCRdb lists only in-frame clones, some missing. This sample has fewer than 350,000 clones; around 87% occur once, and the top ten carry over 2%. This CDR3 spans 15 amino acids. The germline V gene has CDR1 SGHNT and CDR2 YYREEE (reference sequence). V was shortened by 4 bases and J by 0 bases, with 12 bases between the two germline ends. The V call is TRBV5-4, the J call TRBJ2-3; D not certain. Sequenced input: peripheral blood. This receptor was obtained from a woman aged 25 to 39 who had recovered from COVID-19. The CDR3 reads CASSPWAPSTDTQYF. CDR3 nucleotides: TGTGCCAGCAGCCCCTGGGCACCTAGCACAGATACGCAGTATTTT. Full variable domain (rest looked up from reference TRBV5-4 and TRBJ2-3): ETGVTQSPTHLIKTRGQQVTLRCSSQSGHNTVSWYQQALGQGPQFIFQYYREEENGRGNFPPRFSGLQFPNYSSELNVNALELDDSALYLCASSPWAPSTDTQYFGPGTRLTVL.